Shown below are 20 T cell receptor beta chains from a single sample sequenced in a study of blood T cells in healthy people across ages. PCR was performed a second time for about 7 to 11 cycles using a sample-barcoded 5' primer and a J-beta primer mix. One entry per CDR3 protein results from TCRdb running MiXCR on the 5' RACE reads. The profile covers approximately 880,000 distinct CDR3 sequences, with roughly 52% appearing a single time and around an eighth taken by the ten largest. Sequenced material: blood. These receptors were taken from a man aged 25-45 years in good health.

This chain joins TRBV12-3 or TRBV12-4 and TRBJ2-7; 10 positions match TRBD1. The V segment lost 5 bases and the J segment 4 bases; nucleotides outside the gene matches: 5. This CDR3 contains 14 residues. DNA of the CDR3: TGTGCCAGCAGTCCCCCGGGACAGGGGTACGAGCAGTACTTC. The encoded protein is CASSPPGQGYEQYF.

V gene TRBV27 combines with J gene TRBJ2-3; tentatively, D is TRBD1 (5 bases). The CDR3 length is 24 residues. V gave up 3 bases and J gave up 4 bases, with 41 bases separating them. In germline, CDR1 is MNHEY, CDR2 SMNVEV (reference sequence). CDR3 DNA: TGTGCCAGCAGTTTTATCCCACAGGTCCCCTTATTTTATCCTGACGGTTCTCGTCCAGATACGCAGTATTTT. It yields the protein CASSFIPQVPLFYPDGSRPDTQYF.

In nucleotides, the CDR3 is TGTGCCACCAGCAGAGGGACAGGGGTGGTTGATACGCAGTATTTT. Its protein is CATSRGTGVVDTQYF. This chain links TRBV15 with TRBJ2-3, with 9 bases that match TRBD1. CDR1 is LNHNV, CDR2 YYDKDF, per germline (reference sequence). With V trimmed by 1 base and J by 6 bases, 5 bases remained unmatched. This CDR3 has 15 residues.

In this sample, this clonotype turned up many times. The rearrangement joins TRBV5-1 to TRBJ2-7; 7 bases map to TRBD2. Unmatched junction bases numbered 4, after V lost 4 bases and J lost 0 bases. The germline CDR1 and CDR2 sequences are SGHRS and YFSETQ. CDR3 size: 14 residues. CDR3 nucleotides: TGCGCCAGCAGCACCGGGACTACCTCCTACGAGCAGTACTTC. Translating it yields CASSTGTTSYEQYF. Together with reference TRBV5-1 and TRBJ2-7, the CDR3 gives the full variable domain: KAGVTQTPRYLIKTRGQQVTLSCSPISGHRSVSWYQQTPGQGLQFLFEYFSETQRNKGNFPGRFSGRQFSNSRSEMNVSTLELGDSALYLCASSTGTTSYEQYFGPGTRLTVT.

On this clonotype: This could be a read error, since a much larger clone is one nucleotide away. CDR3 coding DNA: TGTGCCAGCAGCCGAGGGACTCGCGGACCCTACGAGCAGTACTTC. Its protein is CASSRGTRGPYEQYF. The rearrangement joins TRBV6-5 to TRBJ2-7; a weak D match, TRBD2 (6 bases). This CDR3 is built from 15 residues. V gave up 6 bases and J gave up 2 bases, with 17 bases separating them. The germline V gene encodes CDR1 MNHEY and CDR2 SVGAGI.

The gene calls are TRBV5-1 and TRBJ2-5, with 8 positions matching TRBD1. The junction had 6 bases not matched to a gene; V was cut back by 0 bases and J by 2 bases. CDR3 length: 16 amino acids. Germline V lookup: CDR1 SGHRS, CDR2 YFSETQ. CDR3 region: CASSLEVRGRQETQYF. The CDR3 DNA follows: TGCGCCAGCAGCTTGGAAGTCAGGGGGCGGCAAGAGACCCAGTACTTC.

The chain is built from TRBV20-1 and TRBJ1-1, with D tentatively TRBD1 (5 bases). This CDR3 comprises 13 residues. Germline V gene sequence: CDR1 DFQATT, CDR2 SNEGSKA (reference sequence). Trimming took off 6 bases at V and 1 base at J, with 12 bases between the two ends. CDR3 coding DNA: TGCAGTGCAACGGGACCGCAGAACACTGAAGCTTTCTTT. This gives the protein CSATGPQNTEAFF.

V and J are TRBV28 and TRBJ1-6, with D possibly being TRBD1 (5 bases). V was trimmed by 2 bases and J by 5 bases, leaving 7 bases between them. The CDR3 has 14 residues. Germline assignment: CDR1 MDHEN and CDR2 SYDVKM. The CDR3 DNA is TGTGCCAGCAGTTTACGGGGGAATAATTCACCCCTCCACTTT. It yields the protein CASSLRGNNSPLHF.

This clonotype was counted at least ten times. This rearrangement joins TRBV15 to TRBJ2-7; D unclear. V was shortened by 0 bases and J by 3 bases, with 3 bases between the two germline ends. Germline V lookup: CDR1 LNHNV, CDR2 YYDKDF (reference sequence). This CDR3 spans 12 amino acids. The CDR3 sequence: CATSRDRYEQYF. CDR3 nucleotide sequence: TGTGCCACCAGCAGAGACCGCTACGAGCAGTACTTC. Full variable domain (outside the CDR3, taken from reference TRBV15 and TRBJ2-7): DAMVIQNPRYQVTQFGKPVTLSCSQTLNHNVMYWYQQKSSQAPKLLFHYYDKDFNNEADTPDNFQSRRPNTSFCFLDIRSPGLGDTAMYLCATSRDRYEQYFGPGTRLTVT.

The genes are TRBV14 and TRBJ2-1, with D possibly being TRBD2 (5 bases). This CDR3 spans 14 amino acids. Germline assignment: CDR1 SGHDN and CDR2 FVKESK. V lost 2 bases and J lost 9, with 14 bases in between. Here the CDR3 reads CASSQITGWGEQFF. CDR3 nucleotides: TGTGCCAGCAGCCAAATTACGGGATGGGGTGAGCAGTTCTTC.

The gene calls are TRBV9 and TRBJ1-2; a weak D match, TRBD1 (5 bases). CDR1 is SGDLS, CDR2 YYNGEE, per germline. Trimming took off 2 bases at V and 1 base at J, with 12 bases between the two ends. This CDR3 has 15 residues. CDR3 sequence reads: CASSVGTEGNYGYTF. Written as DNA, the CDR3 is TGTGCCAGCAGCGTCGGGACGGAGGGTAACTATGGCTACACCTTC.

CDR3 loop: CSVVQGGDGYTF. The CDR3 DNA follows: TGCAGCGTTGTCCAGGGGGGCGACGGCTACACCTTC. The chain links TRBV29-1 to TRBJ1-2; 7 nucleotides match TRBD1. After removal of 4 bases from V and 8 bases from J, the junction contained 7 bases not matched to a gene. Germline V CDR1 and CDR2: SQVTM, ANQGSEA. This CDR3 has 12 residues.

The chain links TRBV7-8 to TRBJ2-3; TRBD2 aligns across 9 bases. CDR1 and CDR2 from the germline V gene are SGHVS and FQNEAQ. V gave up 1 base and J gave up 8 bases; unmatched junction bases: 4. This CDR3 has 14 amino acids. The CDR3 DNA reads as TGTGCCAGCAGCTTAGGCGCGGGGGGGTGTACGCAGTATTTT. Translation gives CASSLGAGGCTQYF.

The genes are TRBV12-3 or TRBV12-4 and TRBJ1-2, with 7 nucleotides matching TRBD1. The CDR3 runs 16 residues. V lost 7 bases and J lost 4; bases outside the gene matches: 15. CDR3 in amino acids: CASNIQGGVGAYGYTF. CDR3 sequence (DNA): TGTGCCAGCAACATCCAGGGGGGGGTAGGGGCCTATGGCTACACCTTC.

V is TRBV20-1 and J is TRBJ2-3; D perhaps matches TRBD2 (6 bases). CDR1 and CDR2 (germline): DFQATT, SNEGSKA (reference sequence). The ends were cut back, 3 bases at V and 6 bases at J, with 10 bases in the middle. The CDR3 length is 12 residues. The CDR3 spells CSASQAGDTQYF. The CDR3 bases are TGCAGTGCTAGCCAGGCGGGGGATACGCAGTATTTT.

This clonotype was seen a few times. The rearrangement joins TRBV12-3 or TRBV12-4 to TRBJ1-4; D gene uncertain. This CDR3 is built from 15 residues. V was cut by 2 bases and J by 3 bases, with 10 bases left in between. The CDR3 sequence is CASSLSPSANEKLFF. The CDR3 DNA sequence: TGTGCCAGCAGTTTATCCCCCTCGGCTAATGAAAAACTGTTTTTT.

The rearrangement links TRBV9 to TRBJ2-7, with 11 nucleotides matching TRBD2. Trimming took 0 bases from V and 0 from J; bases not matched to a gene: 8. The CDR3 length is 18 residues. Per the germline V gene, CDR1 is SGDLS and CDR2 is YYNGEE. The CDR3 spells CASSVAGGTSGISYEQYF. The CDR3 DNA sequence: TGTGCCAGCAGCGTAGCTGGGGGGACTAGCGGCATCTCCTACGAGCAGTACTTC.

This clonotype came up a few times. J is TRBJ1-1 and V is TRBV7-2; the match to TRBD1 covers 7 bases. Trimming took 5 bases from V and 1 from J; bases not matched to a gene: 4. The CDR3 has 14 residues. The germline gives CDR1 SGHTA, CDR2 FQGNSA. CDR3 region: CASSLWTGNTEAFF. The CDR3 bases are TGTGCCAGCAGCCTTTGGACAGGGAACACTGAAGCTTTCTTT.

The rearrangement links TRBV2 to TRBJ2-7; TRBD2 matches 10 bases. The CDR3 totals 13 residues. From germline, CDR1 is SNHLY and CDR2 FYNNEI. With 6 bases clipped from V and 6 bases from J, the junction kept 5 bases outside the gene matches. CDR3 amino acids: CASRLTSGREQYF. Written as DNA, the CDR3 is TGTGCCAGCAGGCTGACTAGCGGGCGCGAGCAGTACTTC.

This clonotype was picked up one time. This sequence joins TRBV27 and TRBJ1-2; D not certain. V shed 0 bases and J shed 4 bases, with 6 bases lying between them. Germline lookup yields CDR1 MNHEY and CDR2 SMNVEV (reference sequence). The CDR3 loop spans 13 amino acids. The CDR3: CASSLSESYGYTF. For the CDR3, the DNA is TGTGCCAGCAGTTTATCTGAGTCCTATGGCTACACCTTC.